One and the same sample provided the 9 T cell receptor beta chains below, sequenced in a study of blood T cell repertoires in COVID-19. Sequencing used immunoSEQ multiplex PCR; TCRdb keeps in-frame clones, though not all of them. The table records approximately 83,000 clones, about 77% of them present only once. Sequenced sample: peripheral blood. The receptor set was obtained from a woman older than 75 with acute or convalescent COVID-19.

J is TRBJ1-5 and V is TRBV6-2 or TRBV6-3; 10 positions agree with TRBD1. The CDR3 extends over 15 amino acids. J lost 0 bases, V lost 5 bases, and 1 base had no gene match. The germline gives CDR1 MNHEY, CDR2 SVGEGT. The CDR3 spells CASSGQGVSNQPQHF. Here the CDR3 DNA reads TGTGCCAGCAGTGGACAGGGGGTTAGCAATCAGCCCCAGCATTTT.

CDR3 nucleotides: TGTGCCAGTAGACAGGTCCCGGTTAACACTGAAGCTTTCTTT. Protein sequence: CASRQVPVNTEAFF. The chain has TRBV19 and TRBJ1-1, with D perhaps matching TRBD1 (5 bases). The V end lost 6 bases, the J end lost 2 bases, and 13 bases lay between the germline ends. The CDR3 has 14 amino acids. Germline CDR1 is LNHDA and CDR2 is SQIVND (reference sequence).

V is TRBV7-9 and J is TRBJ2-1; possibly TRBD1 for D (6 bases). The CDR3 spans 15 residues. Trimming took off 5 bases at V and 3 bases at J, with 14 bases between the two ends. CDR1 and CDR2 (germline): SEHNR, FQNEAQ (reference sequence). CDR3 sequence: CASSNPGHRYNEQFF. CDR3 in DNA: TGTGCCAGCAGCAACCCGGGACACCGCTACAATGAGCAGTTCTTC.

V is TRBV2 and J is TRBJ2-3, with 12 bases fitting TRBD1. CDR3 length: 16 amino acids. Germline values: CDR1 SNHLY, CDR2 FYNNEI. With V trimmed by 10 bases and J by 5 bases, 13 bases remained unmatched. The CDR3 loop reads CANGAPGTGGKDTQYF. The DNA for the CDR3 is TGTGCCAACGGGGCCCCCGGGACAGGGGGCAAAGATACGCAGTATTTT.

The rearrangement links TRBV6-5 to TRBJ2-5, with 9 positions matching TRBD2. Trimming took 8 bases from V and 1 from J; bases not matched to a gene: 5. Germline loops: CDR1 MNHEY, CDR2 SVGAGI. This CDR3 spans 14 amino acids. CDR3 nucleotide sequence: TGTGCCAGCCAAAAACTAGCGGGCCAAGAGACCCAGTACTTC. Amino acids: CASQKLAGQETQYF.

This clone was counted many times. The J gene is TRBJ1-1, the V gene TRBV24-1; maybe TRBD1 (5 bases). This CDR3 region has 13 residues. Germline-derived CDR1 and CDR2 are KGHDR and SFDVKD. Trimming took off 4 bases at V and 4 bases at J, with 9 bases between the two ends. CDR3 DNA sequence: TGTGCCACCAGTGACACGGGGGGCACTGAAGCTTTCTTT. Its protein product is CATSDTGGTEAFF.

CDR3 residues: CASSIELAGVGYEQYF. Written as DNA, the CDR3 is TGTGCCAGTAGTATAGAACTAGCGGGAGTCGGATACGAGCAGTACTTC. The V call is TRBV19, the J call TRBJ2-7, with 11 bases identical to TRBD2. Unmatched junction bases numbered 5, after V lost 0 bases and J lost 4 bases. The CDR3 is made up of 16 amino acids. Germline values: CDR1 LNHDA, CDR2 SQIVND (reference sequence).

V usage is TRBV7-2 and J usage is TRBJ1-5; 9 nucleotides line up with TRBD1. J gave up 0 bases and V 2 bases, and 8 bases lay outside the gene matches. Germline V gene data show CDR1 as SGHTA and CDR2 as FQGNSA. The CDR3 totals 18 residues. CDR3 in DNA: TGTGCCAGCAGCTTATCGGGACAGGGCTATTATAGCAATCAGCCCCAGCATTTT. It encodes CASSLSGQGYYSNQPQHF.

In its sample, this clone was seen a few times. The rearrangement links TRBV4-2 to TRBJ2-3; TRBD2 aligns across 7 bases. V was clipped by 0 bases and J by 3 bases; unmatched bases: 6. Per the germline V gene, CDR1 is LGHNA and CDR2 is YNFKEQ. This CDR3 has 16 amino acids. CDR3 in DNA: TGTGCCAGCAGCCAAGAGGGCGGCGGGGGTACAGATACGCAGTATTTT. Its translation is CASSQEGGGGTDTQYF.